A single sample gave rise to the 32 T cell receptor beta chains below, sequenced in a study of CD8 T cells in Susac syndrome. cDNA came from 0.5 to 1 ug RNA primed by random hexamers. TCRdb re-derived calls from the immunoSEQ multiplex PCR reads in MiXCR, one entry per CDR3 protein. This sample has around 230,000 distinct CDR3 sequences, with roughly 96% found just once. Material: CD4+ T cells from PBMCs. Receptors originate from a human donor with multiple sclerosis.

J is TRBJ1-5 and V is TRBV3-1; possibly TRBD1 for D (5 bases). V gave up 2 bases and J gave up 4 bases, with 12 bases separating them. CDR1 and CDR2 from the germline V gene are LGHDT and YNNKEL (reference sequence). This CDR3 is 15 amino acids long. The CDR3 is CASSQKTDSNQPQHF. The CDR3, as DNA: TGTGCCAGCAGCCAAAAGACAGATAGTAATCAGCCCCAGCATTTT.

The chain links TRBV14 to TRBJ1-1, with D hard to call. With 4 bases removed from V and 5 bases from J, the gap between germline ends came to 8 bases. The CDR3 contains 12 residues. Germline V gene data show CDR1 as SGHDN and CDR2 as FVKESK. DNA for the CDR3: TGTGCCAGCAGCCCCAAGGGTACTGAAGCTTTCTTT. Amino acids: CASSPKGTEAFF. The whole variable domain, remainder taken from reference TRBV14 and TRBJ1-1, is EAGVTQFPSHSVIEKGQTVTLRCDPISGHDNLYWYRRVMGKEIKFLLHFVKESKQDESGMPNNRFLAERTGGTYSTLKVQPAELEDSGVYFCASSPKGTEAFFGQGTRLTVV.

The rearrangement uses TRBV29-1 and TRBJ1-2; 9 nucleotides match TRBD1. The CDR3 is made up of 14 amino acids. Germline CDR1 is SQVTM and CDR2 is ANQGSEA. With V trimmed by 6 bases and J by 4 bases, 9 bases remained unmatched. CDR3 nucleotides: TGCAGCGTCGTCAACAGGGGGCAGAGCTATGGCTACACCTTC. Translated: CSVVNRGQSYGYTF.

V gene TRBV9 combines with J gene TRBJ2-2; D may be TRBD1 (5 bases). This CDR3 is 13 amino acids long. The germline V gene has CDR1 SGDLS and CDR2 YYNGEE. Trimming shortened V by 5 bases and J by 5 bases, and 10 bases separated the two germline ends. The CDR3 DNA sequence: TGTGCCAGCAGGCTGACAGCTACCGGGGAGCTGTTTTTT. Protein product: CASRLTATGELFF.

The rearrangement joins TRBV7-2 to TRBJ2-7; no definite D call. This CDR3 spans 13 amino acids. Germline V gene lookup returns CDR1 SGHTA and CDR2 FQGNSA. The germline V and J ends were trimmed by 8 bases and 3 bases, with 14 bases remaining between them. This chain's CDR3 is CASSVALIYEQYF. The DNA for the CDR3 is TGTGCCAGCTCAGTCGCACTGATCTACGAGCAGTACTTC.

The chain joins TRBV2 to TRBJ1-6; 7 nucleotides agree with TRBD1. This CDR3 region has 15 residues. Germline CDR1 SNHLY, CDR2 FYNNEI. V was pared by 6 bases and J by 8 bases, with 10 bases of the junction left unmatched. Written as DNA, the CDR3 is TGTGCCAGCAGGCGACTACAGGGGCCGGATTCACCCCTCCACTTT. This sequence encodes CASRRLQGPDSPLHF. The full variable domain, rest sourced from reference TRBV2 and TRBJ1-6, is EPEVTQTPSHQVTQMGQEVILRCVPISNHLYFYWYRQILGQKVEFLVSFYNNEISEKSEIFDDQFSVERPDGSNFTLKIRSTKLEDSAMYFCASRRLQGPDSPLHFGNGTRLTVT.

The chain recombines TRBV30 with TRBJ2-1; D gene ambiguous. V was clipped by 4 bases and J by 1 base, with 11 bases between them. Per germline, CDR1 GTSNPN and CDR2 SVGIG (reference sequence). CDR3 length: 14 residues. The CDR3 sequence is CAWTVGGSYNEQFF. CDR3 nucleotides: TGTGCCTGGACCGTTGGTGGTTCCTACAATGAGCAGTTCTTC.

This chain connects TRBV6-5 to TRBJ2-3, with D possibly TRBD2 on 6 matching bases. The V and J ends lost 5 bases and 2 bases respectively, with 14 bases between them. The V gene's germline CDR1 is MNHEY and CDR2 SVGAGI. This CDR3 spans 15 amino acids. The DNA of the CDR3 is TGTGCCAGCAGTCAACGAGCGGGTTTCACAGATACGCAGTATTTT. Residues: CASSQRAGFTDTQYF.

This chain connects TRBV2 to TRBJ1-1, with D perhaps TRBD1 (5 bases). Germline CDR1 SNHLY, CDR2 FYNNEI. The V and J ends lost 4 bases and 5 bases respectively, with 11 bases between them. This CDR3 is built from 13 residues. DNA of the CDR3: TGTGCCAGCAGTGGTCAGGGTGTGACTGAAGCTTTCTTT. It encodes CASSGQGVTEAFF. Drawing the rest from reference TRBV2 and TRBJ1-1, the complete variable domain is EPEVTQTPSHQVTQMGQEVILRCVPISNHLYFYWYRQILGQKVEFLVSFYNNEISEKSEIFDDQFSVERPDGSNFTLKIRSTKLEDSAMYFCASSGQGVTEAFFGQGTRLTVV.

Here the CDR3 reads CASSYSSRNEKLFF. CDR3 sequence (DNA): TGTGCCAGCAGTTACTCGTCCAGAAATGAAAAACTGTTTTTT. The gene calls are TRBV6-6 and TRBJ1-4; D not resolved. This CDR3 contains 14 residues. Germline V gene lookup returns CDR1 MNHNY and CDR2 SVGAGI (reference sequence). The V end lost 0 bases, the J end lost 5 bases, and 7 bases lay between the germline ends.

This chain links TRBV15 with TRBJ2-1; D is tentatively TRBD1 or TRBD2 (5 bases each). V lost 5 bases and J lost 8, with 22 bases in between. Germline loops: CDR1 LNHNV, CDR2 YYDKDF (reference sequence). The CDR3 runs 16 residues. As DNA, the CDR3 is TGTGCCACCAGCTCAACACCGGGACGGCCTTCGGATGAGCAGTTCTTC. Protein: CATSSTPGRPSDEQFF. Complete variable domain (other parts from reference TRBV15 and TRBJ2-1): DAMVIQNPRYQVTQFGKPVTLSCSQTLNHNVMYWYQQKSSQAPKLLFHYYDKDFNNEADTPDNFQSRRPNTSFCFLDIRSPGLGDTAMYLCATSSTPGRPSDEQFFGPGTRLTVL.

The rearrangement uses TRBV28 and TRBJ1-2, with D unresolved. Germline V lookup: CDR1 MDHEN, CDR2 SYDVKM. The CDR3 has 15 amino acids. V dropped 4 bases and J dropped 4 bases, with 16 bases sitting between them. CDR3 amino acids: CASSSHNPGSYGYTF. The CDR3 bases are TGTGCCAGCAGTTCACACAACCCTGGCAGCTATGGCTACACCTTC.

The chain recombines TRBV20-1 with TRBJ2-3; no definite D call. V was cut by 6 bases and J by 1 base, with 11 bases left in between. In germline, CDR1 is DFQATT, CDR2 SNEGSKA (reference sequence). The CDR3 covers 13 residues. In DNA, the CDR3 is TGCAGTGCGGGCACTACGGGCACAGATACGCAGTATTTT. Translated, it gives CSAGTTGTDTQYF.

This clonotype appeared a single time. The V and J genes are TRBV20-1 and TRBJ1-1, with D maybe TRBD1 (6 bases). This CDR3 is 14 amino acids long. Germline V gives CDR1 DFQATT, CDR2 SNEGSKA (reference sequence). Trimming stripped 6 bases from V and 1 base from J, with 15 bases between. The DNA of the CDR3 is TGCAGTGCCCAAGTCGGGGGGCGGAACACTGAAGCTTTCTTT. Encoded protein: CSAQVGGRNTEAFF.

The chain combines TRBV6-2 or TRBV6-3 with TRBJ2-7; 10 bases are shared with TRBD2. The trim removed 5 bases at V and 2 bases at J, leaving 3 bases unmatched. The CDR3 loop spans 14 amino acids. Germline loops: CDR1 MNHEY, CDR2 SVGEGT. CDR3 amino acids: CASSQRGGPYEQYF. The CDR3 nucleotides read TGTGCCAGCAGTCAGCGGGGGGGCCCCTACGAGCAGTACTTC.

J is TRBJ2-3 and V is TRBV25-1, with TRBD2 matching over 10 bases. This CDR3 contains 14 residues. Looked up from germline, CDR1 is MGHDK and CDR2 is SYGVNS. J gave up 3 bases and V 6 bases, and 3 bases lay outside the gene matches. The CDR3 region has the DNA TGTGCCAGCAGACTAGCGGGATGGACAGATACGCAGTATTTT. The encoded protein is CASRLAGWTDTQYF.

The V call is TRBV18, the J call TRBJ1-1; no clear D gene. Between the trimmed V and J ends, which lost 3 bases and 1 base, there was a span of 15 bases. The CDR3 loop spans 16 amino acids. In germline, CDR1 is KGHSH, CDR2 LQKENI. The CDR3 region has the DNA TGTGCCAGCTCACCGCCAGCCAGCGGGTCGAACACTGAAGCTTTCTTT. Encoded protein: CASSPPASGSNTEAFF.

This chain joins TRBV6-5 and TRBJ2-7; possible D gene TRBD2, 5 bases. The CDR3 totals 13 residues. Germline V CDR1 and CDR2: MNHEY, SVGAGI. Deletions cut 7 bases from V and 6 bases from J, with 16 bases between. For the CDR3, the DNA is TGTGCCAGCACCGCTCCGTTCGGAGGCGAGCAGTACTTC. It encodes CASTAPFGGEQYF.

This chain joins TRBV2 and TRBJ2-3, with D possibly TRBD2 on 6 matching bases. Per germline, CDR1 SNHLY and CDR2 FYNNEI. Trimming pared 8 bases from V and 2 bases from J, leaving 14 bases between. This CDR3 has 14 amino acids. CDR3 coding DNA: TGTGCCAGCGGGGGGACGGGGCACACAGATACGCAGTATTTT. This codes for CASGGTGHTDTQYF.

CDR3 region: CAWDGGNYGYTF. The CDR3 DNA reads TGTGCCTGGGACGGAGGAAACTATGGCTACACCTTC. The chain has TRBV30 and TRBJ1-2; D unresolved. The germline V gene encodes CDR1 GTSNPN and CDR2 SVGIG (reference sequence). Deletions cut 5 bases from V and 2 bases from J, with 9 bases between. The CDR3 contains 12 residues.

The chain is built from TRBV2 and TRBJ1-2; 8 bases line up with TRBD1. This CDR3 is built from 13 residues. With V trimmed by 4 bases and J by 7 bases, 5 bases remained unmatched. CDR1 is SNHLY, CDR2 FYNNEI, per germline. CDR3: CASSATGVGGYTF. CDR3 DNA: TGTGCCAGCAGTGCGACAGGGGTGGGTGGCTACACCTTC.

The rearrangement uses TRBV29-1 and TRBJ2-7; no clear D. Germline V lookup: CDR1 SQVTM, CDR2 ANQGSEA. Deletions cut 4 bases from V and 6 bases from J, with 13 bases between. The CDR3 runs 12 residues. The CDR3, as DNA: TGCAGCGTTGGGAGCAATAGTGGCGAGCAGTACTTC. This codes for CSVGSNSGEQYF.

The chain recombines TRBV9 with TRBJ1-2; possible D gene TRBD1, 6 bases. CDR1 and CDR2 (germline): SGDLS, YYNGEE. V was clipped by 2 bases and J by 8 bases, with 19 bases between them. The CDR3 has 15 residues. For the CDR3, the DNA is TGTGCCAGCAGCGTCCTTCTGGACAGTCATGACGGCTACACCTTC. This translates into CASSVLLDSHDGYTF.

This chain's CDR3 is CSVQMLGAEQYF. The CDR3 DNA sequence: TGCAGCGTCCAAATGCTTGGGGCAGAGCAGTACTTC. This chain uses TRBV29-1 with TRBJ2-7, with a weak D call TRBD1 (5 bases). This CDR3 comprises 12 residues. Germline V gene lookup returns CDR1 SQVTM and CDR2 ANQGSEA. Trimming left V 6 bases short and J 7 bases short, with 16 bases between.

V is TRBV24-1 and J is TRBJ2-1, with D possibly called TRBD1 or TRBD2 (5 bases each). The germline V and J ends were trimmed by 9 bases and 6 bases, with 14 bases remaining between them. There are 13 residues in the CDR3. Per germline, CDR1 KGHDR and CDR2 SFDVKD. CDR3: CATGGGAGNEQFF. The CDR3 DNA is TGTGCCACCGGGGGTGGCGCCGGCAATGAGCAGTTCTTC.

The chain has TRBV27 and TRBJ2-5; 11 nucleotides align to TRBD2. Germline V gives CDR1 MNHEY, CDR2 SMNVEV (reference sequence). Trimming at V came to 9 bases and at J to 4 bases, leaving 7 bases not matched to a gene. The CDR3 is made up of 14 amino acids. CDR3 in amino acids: CASSGRASTETQYF. CDR3 sequence (DNA): TGTGCCAGTAGCGGGAGGGCCTCGACAGAGACCCAGTACTTC.

The chain combines TRBV20-1 with TRBJ1-2; D not certain. V shed 5 bases and J shed 7 bases, with 11 bases lying between them. The CDR3 contains 11 residues. Germline CDR1 and CDR2: DFQATT and SNEGSKA (reference sequence). The CDR3 loop reads CSAGEKGGYTF. For the CDR3, the DNA is TGCAGTGCTGGGGAGAAGGGTGGCTACACCTTC.

The rearrangement joins TRBV27 to TRBJ1-1; 8 bases fit TRBD1. With V trimmed by 5 bases and J by 4 bases, 9 bases remained unmatched. Germline lookup yields CDR1 MNHEY and CDR2 SMNVEV (reference sequence). This CDR3 spans 15 amino acids. The CDR3 coding sequence is TGTGCCAGCAGTGCCCATCACAGGGGGACCACTGAAGCTTTCTTT. As protein: CASSAHHRGTTEAFF.

The J gene is TRBJ2-7, the V gene TRBV3-1; D may correspond to TRBD1 or TRBD2 (5 bases each). The CDR3 totals 15 residues. Germline lookup yields CDR1 LGHDT and CDR2 YNNKEL (reference sequence). Trimming removed 2 bases from V and 0 bases from J, with 11 bases in between. CDR3 coding DNA: TGTGCCAGCAGCCAAACCCCAGGGAGCTCCTACGAGCAGTACTTC. Its protein product is CASSQTPGSSYEQYF.

The gene calls are TRBV6-6 and TRBJ1-1; 9 bases agree with TRBD1. The CDR3 extends over 16 amino acids. Germline trimming cut 2 bases from V and 4 bases from J; bases unmatched to any gene: 8. The V gene's germline CDR1 is MNHNY and CDR2 SVGAGI (reference sequence). The CDR3 is CASSYEQGALSTEAFF. The CDR3 nucleotides are TGTGCCAGCAGTTACGAACAGGGGGCGCTCAGCACTGAAGCTTTCTTT.

V usage is TRBV2 and J usage is TRBJ2-1, with TRBD2 matching 15 bases. This CDR3 is built from 14 residues. The trim removed 6 bases at V and 12 bases at J, leaving 6 bases unmatched. CDR1 and CDR2 (germline): SNHLY, FYNNEI. The CDR3, as DNA: TGTGCCAGCAGCTCGGGACTAGCGGGAGGCCCGCAGTTCTTC. It translates to CASSSGLAGGPQFF.

Written as DNA, the CDR3 is TGCAGCGTGCTTCCGGGTCCCAAGGGCACTGAAGCTTTCTTT. Translating it yields CSVLPGPKGTEAFF. This sequence joins TRBV29-1 and TRBJ1-1; D gene ambiguous. Deletions cut 6 bases from V and 4 bases from J, with 18 bases between. The CDR3 is 14 residues long. Germline loops: CDR1 SQVTM, CDR2 ANQGSEA. The entire variable domain, with the rest obtained from reference TRBV29-1 and TRBJ1-1, is as follows: SAVISQKPSRDICQRGTSLTIQCQVDSQVTMMFWYRQQPGQSLTLIATANQGSEATYESGFVIDKFPISRPNLTFSTLTVSNMSPEDSSIYLCSVLPGPKGTEAFFGQGTRLTVV.